Below, one T cell receptor beta chain is given with its context. The antigen remains unidentified. The sample comes from a study of cytotoxic CD8 clonotypes in ibrutinib-treated CLL. Overall study context: Median treatment time before response sampling was 12 months, range 6 to 36. Findings and limits, study-wide: Clonality rose at ibrutinib response and fell back toward baseline at progression. Treatment left the uncommon public clonotypes either contracted or stable in frequency.

The data were produced by immunoSEQ multiplex PCR, yet TCRdb's version contains in-frame clones alone and is incomplete. In the table there are about 130,000 clones, around three quarters of which are singletons. This specimen was PBMCs, taken after 12 months of ibrutinib treatment. The receptor comes from a human donor with chronic lymphocytic leukemia.

The CDR3 reads CASSQFDRLGYEQYF. The CDR3 DNA follows: TGTGCCAGCAGTCAATTCGACAGGCTTGGGTACGAGCAGTACTTC. The V gene is TRBV28, the J gene TRBJ2-7, with D perhaps TRBD1 (6 bases). The V end lost 5 bases, the J end lost 4 bases, and 18 bases lay between the germline ends. The CDR3 length is 15 residues. CDR1 is MDHEN and CDR2 is SYDVKM in the germline V gene.